Listed here are 27 T cell receptor beta chains from one sample, sequenced in a study of blood T cell repertoires in COVID-19. Sequencing was performed with immunoSEQ multiplex PCR; in TCRdb, only in-frame clones are kept and a portion is missing. In the table there are 100,000 to 150,000 clones, around 85% of which are singletons. The sequencing sample was made of peripheral blood. The receptors derive from a woman older than 75 with acute or convalescent COVID-19.

V gene TRBV18 combines with J gene TRBJ1-2, with TRBD1 matching over 9 bases. Trimming removed 6 bases from V and 4 bases from J; junction bases left unmatched: 6. CDR3 length: 14 amino acids. CDR1 is KGHSH and CDR2 is LQKENI in the germline V gene. The CDR3 loop reads CASSPDRGAYGYTF. CDR3 coding DNA: TGTGCCAGCTCCCCGGACAGGGGAGCCTATGGCTACACCTTC.

The rearrangement uses TRBV7-9 and TRBJ1-1, with TRBD1 as a possible D gene (5 bases). The ends were cut back, 1 base at V and 1 base at J, with 19 bases in the middle. The CDR3 runs to 18 residues. CDR1 is SEHNR, CDR2 FQNEAQ, per germline (reference sequence). The CDR3 nucleotides read TGTGCCAGCAGCTTAGATCTTTTTGTCGGACACGAGAACACTGAAGCTTTCTTT. Its protein is CASSLDLFVGHENTEAFF.

The gene calls are TRBV2 and TRBJ1-6; perhaps TRBD1 as D (5 bases). The V gene's germline CDR1 is SNHLY and CDR2 FYNNEI. V lost 0 bases, J lost 3 bases, and 12 bases lay in between. The CDR3 runs to 17 residues. The CDR3 loop is CASSEAPRTHYNSPLHF. CDR3 bases: TGTGCCAGCAGTGAAGCACCTCGGACACACTATAATTCACCCCTCCACTTT.

V gene TRBV5-4 combines with J gene TRBJ1-4; tentative D call: TRBD1 (5 bases). V lost 4 bases, J lost 8 bases, and 18 bases lay in between. Germline V gene sequence: CDR1 SGHNT, CDR2 YYREEE (reference sequence). This CDR3 has 15 amino acids. The CDR3 bases are TGTGCCAGCAGCGTGGGGGGGAGGGACCTGGAAAAACTGTTTTTT. Translated: CASSVGGRDLEKLFF.

This clone was recorded a few times. The rearrangement joins TRBV5-6 to TRBJ1-2; perhaps TRBD1 as D (6 bases). There are 14 residues in the CDR3. V was shortened by 2 bases and J by 8 bases, with 16 bases between the two germline ends. Germline V CDR1 and CDR2: SGHDT, YYEEEE. CDR3 region: CASSFEQGTGGYTF. In DNA form, the CDR3 reads TGTGCCAGCAGCTTCGAACAGGGAACGGGGGGCTACACCTTC.

This clone was seen a few times. The chain employs TRBV2 and TRBJ1-6, with a possible D match to TRBD1 (6 bases). The CDR3 runs to 15 residues. In germline, CDR1 is SNHLY, CDR2 FYNNEI. Between the trimmed V and J ends, which lost 6 bases and 6 bases, there was a span of 15 bases. CDR3 sequence reads: CASSPGQLINSPLHF. The DNA for the CDR3 is TGTGCCAGCAGCCCCGGACAGCTCATTAATTCACCCCTCCACTTT.

The chain combines TRBV6-5 with TRBJ1-6; 9 nucleotides agree with TRBD1. CDR3 length: 15 residues. CDR1 and CDR2 (germline): MNHEY, SVGAGI. The trim removed 2 bases at V and 6 bases at J, leaving 2 bases unmatched. As DNA, the CDR3 is TGTGCCAGCAGTTACGAGGGACAGGGTAATTCACCCCTCCACTTT. It codes for CASSYEGQGNSPLHF.

The chain combines TRBV19 with TRBJ2-5; no clear D gene. The CDR3 is 15 residues long. The ends were cut back, 3 bases at V and 0 bases at J, with 11 bases in the middle. Germline V CDR1 and CDR2: LNHDA, SQIVND (reference sequence). The chain's CDR3 is CASSIMWRNQETQYF. CDR3 nucleotides: TGTGCCAGTAGTATTATGTGGAGAAACCAAGAGACCCAGTACTTC.

The chain employs TRBV6-4 and TRBJ1-1; a possible D gene is TRBD1 (6 bases). The CDR3 spans 14 residues. The ends were cut back, 6 bases at V and 6 bases at J, with 17 bases in the middle. Germline V gene data show CDR1 as MRHNA and CDR2 as SNTAGT. DNA for the CDR3: TGTGCCAGCAGGCCCCAGCCTGAGGGGGCTGAAGCTTTCTTT. Protein: CASRPQPEGAEAFF.

The chain combines TRBV5-1 with TRBJ2-1; 13 bases map to TRBD2. The CDR3 has 15 amino acids. Unmatched junction bases numbered 5, after V lost 5 bases and J lost 6 bases. Germline V gene data show CDR1 as SGHRS and CDR2 as YFSETQ. CDR3 residues: CASRQGLAGSNEQFF. The CDR3 region has the DNA TGCGCCAGCAGACAGGGACTAGCGGGATCCAATGAGCAGTTCTTC.

The V and J genes are TRBV19 and TRBJ1-1; D may be TRBD1 (5 bases). Per the germline V gene, CDR1 is LNHDA and CDR2 is SQIVND (reference sequence). CDR3 length: 14 amino acids. V was trimmed by 7 bases and J by 0 bases, leaving 12 bases between them. The CDR3 here is CASMTAGLNTEAFF. The CDR3 DNA reads TGTGCCAGTATGACAGCAGGTTTGAACACTGAAGCTTTCTTT.

This clone was counted only a few times. V gene TRBV5-5 combines with J gene TRBJ1-4, with D perhaps matching TRBD1 (5 bases). Germline V CDR1 and CDR2: SGHKS, YYEKEE (reference sequence). The CDR3 is made up of 14 amino acids. V dropped 4 bases and J dropped 8 bases, with 15 bases sitting between them. The CDR3 spells CASSLWMAGEKLFF. The CDR3 DNA is TGTGCCAGCAGCCTGTGGATGGCAGGGGAAAAACTGTTTTTT. Combining the CDR3 with reference TRBV5-5 and TRBJ1-4 gives the whole variable domain DAGVTQSPTHLIKTRGQQVTLRCSPISGHKSVSWYQQVLGQGPQFIFQYYEKEERGRGNFPDRFSARQFPNYSSELNVNALLLGDSALYLCASSLWMAGEKLFFGSGTQLSVL.

The rearrangement joins TRBV3-1 (or the pseudogene TRBV3-2) to TRBJ2-1, with 7 bases identical to TRBD2. CDR1 LGHDT and CDR2 YNNKEL come from the germline V gene (reference sequence). This CDR3 has 15 residues. The junction had 4 bases not matched to a gene; V was cut back by 1 base and J by 4 bases. The chain's CDR3 is CASSQGLAVYNEQFF. The CDR3 DNA follows: TGTGCCAGCAGCCAAGGGCTAGCGGTTTACAATGAGCAGTTCTTC.

V is TRBV12-3 or TRBV12-4 and J is TRBJ1-2; TRBD1 might be the D (5 bases). This CDR3 spans 13 amino acids. The V end was cut by 2 bases, the J end by 6 bases, with 10 bases between. The CDR3 spells CASSLNRGDGYTF. The CDR3 nucleotides are TGTGCCAGCAGTTTAAACCGGGGGGATGGCTACACCTTC.

Details on this clone: An end of the junction differs from the germline gene, which may be a read error. The genes are TRBV3-1 (or the pseudogene TRBV3-2) and TRBJ2-5; the D is unclear. The CDR3 loop spans 14 amino acids. CDR1 is LGHDT and CDR2 is YNNKEL in the germline V gene (reference sequence). The CDR3 sequence is CASSQVNRQEIQYF. In DNA form, the CDR3 reads TGTGCCAGCAGCCAAGTTAACAGACAAGAGATCCAGTACTTC.

V and J are TRBV7-2 and TRBJ2-1; 15 bases map to TRBD2. V lost 5 bases to trimming and J lost 9 bases; unmatched junction nucleotides: 5. This CDR3 comprises 15 residues. The germline CDR1 and CDR2 sequences are SGHTA and FQGNSA. The CDR3 sequence is CASSPGLAGGGEQFF. CDR3 DNA: TGTGCCAGCAGCCCCGGACTAGCGGGAGGGGGTGAGCAGTTCTTC. The full variable domain, with the rest looked up from reference TRBV7-2 and TRBJ2-1, is GAGVSQSPSNKVTEKGKDVELRCDPISGHTALYWYRQSLGQGLEFLIYFQGNSAPDKSGLPSDRFSAERTGGSVSTLTIQRTQQEDSAVYLCASSPGLAGGGEQFFGPGTRLTVL.

The chain couples TRBV7-8 to TRBJ1-2; weak D call: TRBD1 (6 bases). Germline V gene lookup returns CDR1 SGHVS and CDR2 FQNEAQ. The CDR3 consists of 14 residues. Between the trimmed V and J ends, which lost 5 bases and 12 bases, there was a span of 22 bases. CDR3 DNA sequence: TGTGCCAGCAGCCCCTATACAGGGATGAGGGACCACACCTTC. Translating it yields CASSPYTGMRDHTF.

The chain combines TRBV6-6 with TRBJ1-2; TRBD1 matches 12 bases. Germline values: CDR1 MNHNY, CDR2 SVGAGI (reference sequence). CDR3 length: 16 amino acids. The V gene end was trimmed by 6 bases and the J gene end by 8 bases; junction bases not matched to a gene: 13. CDR3 sequence: CASSPPGQGAGKGYTF. The CDR3 nucleotides read TGTGCCAGCAGCCCACCGGGACAGGGGGCTGGAAAAGGCTACACCTTC.

The CDR3 nucleotides are TGTGCCAGCAGTAGGCAGGGGGATCAGCCCCAGCATTTT. It translates to CASSRQGDQPQHF. J is TRBJ1-5 and V is TRBV6-5, with 7 positions matching TRBD1. CDR1 is MNHEY, CDR2 SVGAGI, per germline. This CDR3 region has 13 residues. V lost 5 bases to trimming and J lost 5 bases; unmatched junction nucleotides: 3.

CDR3 nucleotides: TGTGCCAGCAGCTGGGGAGGTGTGAACACTGAAGCTTTCTTT. Translation gives CASSWGGVNTEAFF. The chain employs TRBV11-2 and TRBJ1-1; no reliable D call. This CDR3 region has 14 residues. V lost 4 bases and J lost 0, with 9 bases in between. Germline-derived CDR1 and CDR2 are SGHAT and FQNNGV.

J is TRBJ2-2 and V is TRBV4-1; a weak D match, TRBD2 (5 bases). This CDR3 has 14 residues. Germline CDR1 MGHRA, CDR2 YSYEKL. The ends were cut back, 8 bases at V and 0 bases at J, with 10 bases in the middle. The CDR3 loop reads CASAYGANTGELFF. In nucleotides, the CDR3 is TGCGCCAGCGCATACGGGGCGAACACCGGGGAGCTGTTTTTT.

The chain recombines TRBV19 with TRBJ2-1; D not certain. The CDR3 runs to 14 residues. From germline, CDR1 is LNHDA and CDR2 SQIVND (reference sequence). V was pared by 7 bases and J by 7 bases, with 17 bases between. The CDR3 DNA sequence: TGTGCCAGTACCCCCCCGGTGGGCCGAAATGAGCAGTTCTTC. This sequence encodes CASTPPVGRNEQFF.

This clone turned up a few times. The chain combines TRBV29-1 with TRBJ1-1; D ambiguous. The ends were cut back, 4 bases at V and 4 bases at J, with 16 bases in the middle. Looked up from germline, CDR1 is SQVTM and CDR2 is ANQGSEA. This CDR3 comprises 14 residues. The CDR3 loop is CSVVVPRRGTEAFF. CDR3 DNA: TGCAGCGTTGTGGTCCCACGTCGGGGCACTGAAGCTTTCTTT.

The genes are TRBV10-2 and TRBJ1-6, with TRBD1 as a possible D gene (5 bases). This CDR3 is built from 15 residues. V lost 1 base and J 8 bases, leaving 12 bases between the germline ends. Germline V gene data show CDR1 as WSHSY and CDR2 as SAAADI. CDR3 amino acids: CASSEWGGVDSPLHF. DNA of the CDR3: TGCGCCAGCAGTGAGTGGGGGGGGGTGGATTCACCCCTCCACTTT.

J is TRBJ1-6 and V is TRBV5-1; TRBD1 agrees at 10 bases. The V gene end was trimmed by 4 bases and the J gene end by 7 bases; junction bases not matched to a gene: 2. Germline V gene lookup returns CDR1 SGHRS and CDR2 YFSETQ. This CDR3 contains 14 residues. CDR3 sequence (DNA): TGCGCCAGCAGCCCGGACAGGGGGAATTCACCCCTCCACTTT. It is translated as CASSPDRGNSPLHF.

J is TRBJ1-6 and V is TRBV7-9; unclear D gene. The CDR3 is made up of 13 amino acids. The germline CDR1 and CDR2 sequences are SEHNR and FQNEAQ (reference sequence). The germline V and J ends were trimmed by 7 bases and 5 bases, with 9 bases remaining between them. DNA for the CDR3: TGTGCCAGCAACGTCGGGAATAATTCACCCCTCCACTTT. Translation gives CASNVGNNSPLHF. Complete variable domain (other parts from reference TRBV7-9 and TRBJ1-6): DTGVSQNPRHKITKRGQNVTFRCDPISEHNRLYWYRQTLGQGPEFLTYFQNEAQLEKSRLLSDRFSAERPKGSFSTLEIQRTEQGDSAMYLCASNVGNNSPLHFGNGTRLTVT.

The V call is TRBV5-1, the J call TRBJ1-4; 7 bases are a match to TRBD1. The ends lost 5 bases at V and 1 base at J; junction bases unmatched: 5. This CDR3 has 15 residues. Germline values: CDR1 SGHRS, CDR2 YFSETQ. Here the CDR3 reads CASSLGQETNEKLFF. The CDR3 bases are TGCGCCAGCAGTCTTGGACAGGAAACTAATGAAAAACTGTTTTTT. The variable domain in full, completed from reference TRBV5-1 and TRBJ1-4, reads KAGVTQTPRYLIKTRGQQVTLSCSPISGHRSVSWYQQTPGQGLQFLFEYFSETQRNKGNFPGRFSGRQFSNSRSEMNVSTLELGDSALYLCASSLGQETNEKLFFGSGTQLSVL.